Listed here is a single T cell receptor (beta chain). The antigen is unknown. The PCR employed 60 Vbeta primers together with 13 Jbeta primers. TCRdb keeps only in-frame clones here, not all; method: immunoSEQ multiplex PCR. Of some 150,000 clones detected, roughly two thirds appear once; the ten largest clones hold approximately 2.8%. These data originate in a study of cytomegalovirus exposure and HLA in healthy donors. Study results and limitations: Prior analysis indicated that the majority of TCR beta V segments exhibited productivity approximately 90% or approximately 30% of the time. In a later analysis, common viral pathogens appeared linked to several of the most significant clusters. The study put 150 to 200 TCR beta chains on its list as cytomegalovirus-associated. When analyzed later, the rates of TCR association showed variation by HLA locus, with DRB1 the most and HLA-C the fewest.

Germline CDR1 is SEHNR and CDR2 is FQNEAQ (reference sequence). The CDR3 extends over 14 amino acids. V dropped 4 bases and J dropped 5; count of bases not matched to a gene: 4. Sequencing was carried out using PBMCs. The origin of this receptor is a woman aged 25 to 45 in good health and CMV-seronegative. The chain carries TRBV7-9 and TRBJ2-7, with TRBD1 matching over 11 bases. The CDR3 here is CASSSGQGAHEQYF. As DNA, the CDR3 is TGTGCCAGCAGCTCCGGACAGGGGGCACACGAGCAGTACTTC.